A single sample gave rise to the 20 T cell receptor beta chains below, sequenced in a study of cytomegalovirus exposure and HLA in healthy donors. Use of 60 Vbeta and 13 Jbeta primers characterized the PCR. Data came from immunoSEQ multiplex PCR; TCRdb stores just in-frame clones and leaves some out. The table records roughly 160,000 clones, around 79% of them present only once. Sequencing was carried out using PBMCs. These receptors came from a man aged 35 to 55 in good health and CMV-seronegative.

To note about this clone: An end of the junction does not agree with germline; a read error may underlie this. This rearrangement joins TRBV4-2 to TRBJ2-6, with D possibly being TRBD1 (5 bases). The CDR3 sequence is 17 residues long. The V gene's germline CDR1 is LGHNA and CDR2 YNFKEQ. The CDR3 coding sequence is TGTGCCAGCAGCCAAGTTAGTCAGGTGGCTGGGGCCAACGGCCTGACTTTC. This translates into CASSQVSQVAGANGLTF.

This clone was observed once. The chain has TRBV6-6 and TRBJ2-1; 11 bases agree with TRBD2. V trimming: 2 bases; J trimming: 5 bases; junction bases outside the gene matches: 2. The CDR3 runs 15 residues. The germline CDR1 and CDR2 sequences are MNHNY and SVGAGI (reference sequence). The CDR3 region is CASSYRTSGHNEQFF. In DNA, the CDR3 is TGTGCCAGCAGTTACCGGACTAGCGGGCACAATGAGCAGTTCTTC.

The chain combines TRBV4-2 with TRBJ2-7, with a weak D call TRBD1 (5 bases). The CDR3 loop spans 18 amino acids. Per the germline V gene, CDR1 is LGHNA and CDR2 is YNFKEQ. Trimming left V 0 bases short and J 5 bases short, with 23 bases between. CDR3 protein: CASSQEDGNRRGSDEQYF. The CDR3 nucleotides are TGTGCCAGCAGCCAAGAAGATGGGAACAGGCGCGGTTCCGACGAGCAGTACTTC.

V gene TRBV28 combines with J gene TRBJ1-2; maybe TRBD1 (5 bases). CDR3 length: 13 amino acids. CDR1 MDHEN and CDR2 SYDVKM come from the germline V gene. The ends were cut back, 8 bases at V and 5 bases at J, with 15 bases in the middle. The CDR3 coding sequence is TGTGCCAGCCGCGGAGGGGCGGGATATGGCTACACCTTC. This codes for CASRGGAGYGYTF.

The chain has TRBV19 and TRBJ2-5, with D tentatively TRBD1 (5 bases). Trimming removed 3 bases from V and 4 bases from J, with 9 bases in between. Germline CDR1 reads LNHDA; CDR2 reads SQIVND (reference sequence). The CDR3 has 13 residues. CDR3 nucleotide sequence: TGTGCCAGTAGTATGGGGCAGCGAGAGACCCAGTACTTC. Translation: CASSMGQRETQYF.

The V call is TRBV7-6, the J call TRBJ2-4; TRBD2 is a possible D gene (7 bases). V shed 1 base and J shed 7 bases, with 26 bases lying between them. The CDR3 contains 19 residues. Germline lookup yields CDR1 SGHVS and CDR2 FNYEAQ. This CDR3 reads CASSLELGQWGPAGNIQYF. The DNA of the CDR3 is TGTGCCAGCAGCTTAGAACTCGGACAGTGGGGACCAGCGGGGAACATTCAGTACTTC.

The chain links TRBV5-1 to TRBJ2-1, with TRBD2 matching over 7 bases. V was pared by 3 bases and J by 8 bases, with 2 bases of the junction left unmatched. The CDR3 length is 12 residues. From germline, CDR1 is SGHRS and CDR2 YFSETQ. The CDR3 spells CASSWGGDEQFF. Here the CDR3 DNA reads TGCGCCAGCAGCTGGGGGGGGGATGAGCAGTTCTTC.

As to this clone: This sample includes further DNA sequences coding for the same CDR3. The V and J genes are TRBV5-4 and TRBJ1-4, with a tentative D call TRBD1 (5 bases). CDR1 SGHNT and CDR2 YYREEE come from the germline V gene (reference sequence). CDR3 size: 15 residues. V was shortened by 0 bases and J by 1 base, with 7 bases between the two germline ends. The CDR3 spells CASSLGQGTNEKLFF. CDR3 DNA sequence: TGTGCCAGCAGCTTGGGGCAGGGAACTAATGAAAAACTGTTTTTT.

The J gene is TRBJ1-4, the V gene TRBV7-9; maybe TRBD1 (5 bases). The CDR3 is 14 residues long. Germline V CDR1 and CDR2: SEHNR, FQNEAQ (reference sequence). The V end was cut by 1 base, the J end by 4 bases, with 7 bases between. CDR3 loop: CASSLVGGNEKLFF. CDR3 in DNA: TGTGCCAGCAGCTTAGTCGGGGGTAATGAAAAACTGTTTTTT.

V is TRBV6-4 and J is TRBJ2-5; 12 bases map to TRBD2. This CDR3 region has 13 residues. V lost 3 bases and J lost 7; bases outside the gene matches: 0. The germline V gene encodes CDR1 MRHNA and CDR2 SNTAGT. CDR3: CASSELAGGTQYF. For the CDR3, the DNA is TGTGCCAGCAGTGAACTAGCGGGGGGGACCCAGTACTTC.

This chain links TRBV28 with TRBJ1-3; no reliable D call. Trimming took 6 bases from V and 6 from J, leaving 9 bases between them. This CDR3 has 12 amino acids. Germline assignment: CDR1 MDHEN and CDR2 SYDVKM. In DNA form, the CDR3 reads TGTGCCAGCAGCCTAGGCCCAAACACCATATATTTT. This codes for CASSLGPNTIYF.

This chain joins TRBV15 and TRBJ1-2, with 9 bases identical to TRBD1. Germline V gene lookup returns CDR1 LNHNV and CDR2 YYDKDF (reference sequence). The CDR3 totals 16 residues. The V and J ends lost 3 bases and 4 bases, in that order; junction bases with no gene match: 9. The CDR3 sequence: CATSSGGTGIIYGYTF. As DNA, the CDR3 is TGTGCCACCAGCAGCGGGGGGACAGGGATAATCTATGGCTACACCTTC. Complete variable domain (other parts from reference TRBV15 and TRBJ1-2): DAMVIQNPRYQVTQFGKPVTLSCSQTLNHNVMYWYQQKSSQAPKLLFHYYDKDFNNEADTPDNFQSRRPNTSFCFLDIRSPGLGDTAMYLCATSSGGTGIIYGYTFGSGTRLTVV.

The chain recombines TRBV28 with TRBJ1-2, with TRBD1 matching over 10 bases. Germline CDR1 and CDR2: MDHEN and SYDVKM. The CDR3 contains 18 residues. J gave up 0 bases and V 3 bases, and 10 bases lay outside the gene matches. The CDR3 sequence: CASSLLTGGTLTNYGYTF. In nucleotides, the CDR3 is TGTGCCAGCAGTTTGCTGACAGGGGGCACTTTAACTAACTATGGCTACACCTTC.

The rearrangement links TRBV6-5 to TRBJ1-4; 7 nucleotides align to TRBD1. Germline loops: CDR1 MNHEY, CDR2 SVGAGI. V was pared by 0 bases and J by 7 bases, with 5 bases of the junction left unmatched. The CDR3 consists of 15 residues. CDR3: CASSYSRGYGEKLFF. CDR3 DNA: TGTGCCAGCAGTTACTCCAGGGGGTATGGTGAAAAACTGTTTTTT.

The V gene is TRBV9, the J gene TRBJ2-1; a possible D gene is TRBD2 (6 bases). The CDR3 sequence is 15 residues long. The germline V gene has CDR1 SGDLS and CDR2 YYNGEE. The ends were cut back, 0 bases at V and 7 bases at J, with 14 bases in the middle. Here the CDR3 reads CASSVGLLAGNEQFF. The CDR3 DNA reads TGTGCCAGCAGCGTAGGTTTACTAGCAGGAAATGAGCAGTTCTTC.

This clone was seen a single time. The chain uses TRBV6-5 and TRBJ1-5; 7 bases fit TRBD1. The V and J ends lost 5 bases and 7 bases, in that order; junction bases with no gene match: 5. Germline CDR1 is MNHEY and CDR2 is SVGAGI. This CDR3 is 13 amino acids long. The CDR3 region is CASSRDSQQPQHF. The CDR3 DNA sequence: TGTGCCAGCAGTCGGGACAGTCAGCAGCCCCAGCATTTT.

The rearrangement joins TRBV4-1 to TRBJ2-4; TRBD2 matches at 7 bases. The CDR3 has 21 amino acids. Germline CDR1 reads MGHRA; CDR2 reads YSYEKL. Losses at the gene ends were 4 bases for V and 1 base for J; bases not matched to a gene: 22. The CDR3 sequence: CASSRTGGGTRGPLAKNIQYF. CDR3 DNA sequence: TGCGCCAGCAGCCGAACTGGGGGGGGGACCAGAGGCCCCCTGGCCAAAAACATTCAGTACTTC.

This sequence joins TRBV18 and TRBJ1-1; 7 bases align to TRBD1. CDR1 and CDR2 (germline): KGHSH, LQKENI. CDR3 length: 15 residues. V shed 3 bases, J shed 4 bases, and the junction held 8 bases outside the gene matches. The CDR3 DNA is TGTGCCAGCTCACCGCGGACAGGAGGAGTCACTGAAGCTTTCTTT. It is translated as CASSPRTGGVTEAFF.

The rearrangement joins TRBV28 to TRBJ2-7, with 9 bases that match TRBD2. The V gene's germline CDR1 is MDHEN and CDR2 SYDVKM. CDR3 length: 16 residues. V trimming: 3 bases; J trimming: 2 bases; junction bases outside the gene matches: 8. The CDR3 coding sequence is TGTGCCAGCAGTTTCCTGACTAGCGGATTTGCCTACGAGCAGTACTTC. Protein sequence: CASSFLTSGFAYEQYF. Full variable domain (remainder filled in from reference TRBV28 and TRBJ2-7): DVKVTQSSRYLVKRTGEKVFLECVQDMDHENMFWYRQDPGLGLRLIYFSYDVKMKEKGDIPEGYSVSREKKERFSLILESASTNQTSMYLCASSFLTSGFAYEQYFGPGTRLTVT.

J is TRBJ1-1 and V is TRBV6-5, with D possibly being TRBD1 (5 bases). CDR1 and CDR2 (germline): MNHEY, SVGAGI. V lost 2 bases to trimming and J lost 1 base, with 8 bases between them. This CDR3 has 14 amino acids. The CDR3 loop is CASSYGQGNTEAFF. The CDR3 DNA is TGTGCCAGCAGTTACGGTCAGGGGAACACTGAAGCTTTCTTT.